This is a list of T cell receptor beta chains from one sample in a study of blood T cell repertoires in COVID-19. Assay: immunoSEQ multiplex PCR; the TCRdb copy retains only in-frame clones and omits some. This sample carries 100,000 to 150,000 clones, approximately 87% of them seen once, and the ten largest clones take roughly 7.6%. The sequenced sample was peripheral blood. Source of these receptors: a man in his fifties or sixties with acute or convalescent COVID-19. The CDR3 runs from the conserved cysteine through the conserved F or W. The D gene is left open where the match is weak. Expanded clones get a size class; other rows say once, few or many, or leave the size out.

D gene,J gene,clone size,V gene,CDR3 DNA,CDR3 protein
.,TRBJ1-4,.,TRBV10-3,TGTGCCATCAGTGAGTCGATGGGAGGTGAAAAACTGTTTTTT,CAISESMGGEKLFF
.,TRBJ1-5,.,TRBV6-5,TGTGCCAGCAGCGGGGAAACGAAAAATCAGCCCCAGCATTTT,CASSGETKNQPQHF
.,TRBJ1-2,few,TRBV29-1,TGCAGCGTTGAAGATTCCAGGTTCGCCTATGGCTACACCTTC,CSVEDSRFAYGYTF
.,TRBJ1-2,.,TRBV19,TGTGCCAGTACTCGCCAGGAAGCTAACTATGGCTACACCTTC,CASTRQEANYGYTF
.,TRBJ2-7,.,TRBV28,TGTGCCAGCAGACAAGCAGGTTCCGCCTACGAGCAGTACTTC,CASRQAGSAYEQYF
.,TRBJ1-4,.,TRBV15,TGTGCCACCAGCTCCCCGGTGAGGGGCCCAACGAGGGGGATAGTGTTTTTT,CATSSPVRGPTRGIVFF
.,TRBJ2-3,.,TRBV9,TGTGCCAGCAGCGTAGCGGGTACTTACACAGATACGCAGTATTTT,CASSVAGTYTDTQYF
.,TRBJ1-4,once,TRBV6-6,TGTGCCAGCAGTTACTCCAGGGGATTGGAACTGTTTTTT,CASSYSRGLELFF
.,TRBJ2-7,.,TRBV14,TGTGCCAGCAGCCAAGTCCGAAAGGGGCCTAACGAGCAGTACTTC,CASSQVRKGPNEQYF
.,TRBJ2-5,.,TRBV11-2,TGTGCCAGCCAGGGAATGCAAGAGACCCAGTACTTC,CASQGMQETQYF
.,TRBJ2-7,.,TRBV5-1,TGCGCCAGCAGCTTGGCCTATCGGCGGAGCTCCTACGAGCAGTACTTC,CASSLAYRRSSYEQYF
TRBD2,TRBJ2-5,.,TRBV7-2,TGTGCCAGCAGCTGGGGACTAGCGGGAGGTAACTGGGAGACCCAGTACTTC,CASSWGLAGGNWETQYF
TRBD2,TRBJ2-1,.,TRBV30,TGTGCCTGGAGTGGGACTAGCGGGGATGAGCAGTTCTTC,CAWSGTSGDEQFF
.,TRBJ1-1,.,TRBV27,TGTGCCAGCCTCTGGTACTCCGAAGCTTTCTTT,CASLWYSEAFF
.,TRBJ2-3,.,TRBV5-1,TGCGCCAGCCGACTATACAGGGCCGCTAGCACAGATACGCAGTATTTT,CASRLYRAASTDTQYF
.,TRBJ2-7,.,TRBV12-2,TGTGCAAGTCGCTTCCCATTGGGGCTGGCCTCCTGGACCTACGAGCAGTACTTC,CASRFPLGLASWTYEQYF
TRBD2,TRBJ2-1,.,TRBV18,TGTGCCAGCTCACCGCGGACTAGCGACAATGAGCAGTTCTTC,CASSPRTSDNEQFF
TRBD1,TRBJ1-2,.,TRBV30,TGTGCCTGGAGCCCTTCGACAGGGCTACGCTATGGCTACACCTTC,CAWSPSTGLRYGYTF
.,TRBJ1-1,.,TRBV24-1,TGTGCCACCAGTGATTTAAATGCGCCAACTGAAGCTTTCTTT,CATSDLNAPTEAFF
TRBD2,TRBJ2-3,.,TRBV30,TGTGCCTGGAGTGTTACTAGCGGTAGCACAGATACGCAGTATTTT,CAWSVTSGSTDTQYF
.,TRBJ2-2,.,TRBV18,TGTGCCAGCTCACCACCGGGGGGCACCGGGGAGCTGTTTTTT,CASSPPGGTGELFF
TRBD1,TRBJ2-7,.,TRBV6-6,TGTGCCAGCAGTTCCCGGGACAGTGGTAGATACGAGCAGTACTTC,CASSSRDSGRYEQYF
TRBD2,TRBJ2-5,.,TRBV6-5,TGTGCCAGCTGGAGGGCGGGGGGTCAGCGGGAGACCCAGTACTTC,CASWRAGGQRETQYF
.,TRBJ1-1,once,TRBV27,TGTGCCAGCAGTTTAGAGGGTTTAGCTGAAGCTTTCTTT,CASSLEGLAEAFF
TRBD2,TRBJ2-6,.,TRBV19,TGTGCCAGCAGACTAGCGGCCGGCTCTGGGGCCAACGTCCTGACTTTC,CASRLAAGSGANVLTF
TRBD2,TRBJ2-3,.,TRBV5-1,TGCGCCAGCAGCTTGCCGACTAGCGATATAACAGATACGCAGTATTTT,CASSLPTSDITDTQYF
.,TRBJ2-2,.,TRBV7-2,TGTGCCAGCAGCTCAGACAGTATCACCGGGGAGCTGTTTTTT,CASSSDSITGELFF
TRBD1,TRBJ1-2,.,TRBV15,TGTGCCACCAGCAGAGTGGCGACAGGGTATGGCTACACCTTC,CATSRVATGYGYTF
.,TRBJ2-7,few,TRBV2,TGTGCCAGCACTCTAACCTACGAGCAGTACTTC,CASTLTYEQYF
TRBD1,TRBJ2-5,.,TRBV7-2,TGTGCCAGCAGCCGGGGACAGATCCAAGAGACCCAGTACTTC,CASSRGQIQETQYF
.,TRBJ2-2,.,TRBV5-1,TGCGCCAGCAGCCCAGACGAGGGCGGCACCGGGGAGCTGTTTTTT,CASSPDEGGTGELFF
.,TRBJ2-1,.,TRBV10-2,TGCGCCAGCACTAAGGGACTCCGAATTTACAATGAGCAGTTCTTC,CASTKGLRIYNEQFF
TRBD1,TRBJ1-2,few,TRBV15,TGTGCCACCAGCGGGACAGAATATGGCTACACCTTC,CATSGTEYGYTF
TRBD2,TRBJ2-1,.,TRBV3-1/TRBV3-2,TGTGCCAGCAGCCAAGCCAGACTAGCGGCATACAATGAGCAGTTCTTC,CASSQARLAAYNEQFF
TRBD1,TRBJ2-3,.,TRBV15,TGTGCCACCAGCAGTGGACAGGGGGTGACAGATACGCAGTATTTT,CATSSGQGVTDTQYF
TRBD1,TRBJ2-1,.,TRBV19,TGTGCCAGTAGTCCCGGACAGGGGTACAATGAGCAGTTCTTC,CASSPGQGYNEQFF
.,TRBJ2-7,.,TRBV30,TGTGCCTGGAGTGACTCCACCTACGAGCAGTACTTC,CAWSDSTYEQYF
.,TRBJ1-6,.,TRBV6-5,TGTGCCAGTTCCCTAGGGGAACAGCAGAGTTCACCCCTCCACTTT,CASSLGEQQSSPLHF
TRBD1,TRBJ1-5,.,TRBV2,TGTGCCAGCAGTGGGGGACAGGGGGCTCGGCCCCAGCATTTT,CASSGGQGARPQHF
.,TRBJ1-2,.,TRBV11-2,TGTGCCAGCAGCTTAGGTGATGGTTTGGAGTATGGCTACACCTTC,CASSLGDGLEYGYTF
.,TRBJ2-2,.,TRBV15,TGTGCCACCAGCAGAGATCGGACCGGGGAGCTGTTTTTT,CATSRDRTGELFF
.,TRBJ2-1,.,TRBV9,TGTGCCAGCAGCTTACAGGGTCTCTCCTACAATGAGCAGTTCTTC,CASSLQGLSYNEQFF
.,TRBJ1-4,.,TRBV7-2,TGTGCCAGCAGCACTTCGGGGAAACTGTTTTTT,CASSTSGKLFF
TRBD1,TRBJ2-5,.,TRBV24-1,TGTGCCACCAGTGATTTGGGGCCAGGGGGAGAGACCCAGTACTTC,CATSDLGPGGETQYF
.,TRBJ1-5,.,TRBV11-3,TGTGCCAGCAGCTTAGCCCCAGGGCAGCCCCAGCATTTT,CASSLAPGQPQHF
.,TRBJ1-5,.,TRBV27,TGTGCCAGCAGTTTATTCCCCCCGGGATTGAGCAATCAGCCCCAGCATTTT,CASSLFPPGLSNQPQHF
TRBD2,TRBJ2-7,.,TRBV15,TGTGCCACCAGCAGAGGTCGGGTAGGGGAGGGCCTCTACGAGCAGTACTTC,CATSRGRVGEGLYEQYF
.,TRBJ1-1,.,TRBV30,TGTGCCTGGAGCCGGCTACTGGGGCAGGGAAACACTGAAGCTTTCTTT,CAWSRLLGQGNTEAFF
TRBD2,TRBJ2-1,once,TRBV5-1,TGCGCCAGCAGCGCCGGACTAGGTTTATACAATGAGCAGTTCTTC,CASSAGLGLYNEQFF
TRBD1,TRBJ1-2,.,TRBV2,TGTGCCAGCAGTGTGGGACAGGGCAACTATGGCTACACCTTC,CASSVGQGNYGYTF
TRBD1,TRBJ2-1,.,TRBV10-2,TGCGCCAGCACCCAGGGGGCGCGGGATGAGCAGTTCTTC,CASTQGARDEQFF
.,TRBJ1-6,.,TRBV19,TGTGCAAGTAAGGGGGACGTTAGGTCACCCCTCCACTTT,CASKGDVRSPLHF
TRBD2,TRBJ2-5,.,TRBV2,TGTGCCAGCAGTGCCAGCGGGGGGCGGAGCCAAGAGACCCAGTACTTC,CASSASGGRSQETQYF
TRBD1,TRBJ2-7,.,TRBV12-5,TGTGCTAGTGGCTCGGGACAGGGCTCCTACGAGCAGTACTTC,CASGSGQGSYEQYF
.,TRBJ2-7,.,TRBV7-8,TGTGCCAGCAGCTTAGCCACTGCAGGGATCCCCTACGAGCAGTACTTC,CASSLATAGIPYEQYF
TRBD1,TRBJ1-2,.,TRBV19,TGTGCCAGTAGTATGTTCGGGACAGGCCAACGGGGGAACTATGGCTACACCTTC,CASSMFGTGQRGNYGYTF
.,TRBJ1-2,.,TRBV28,TGTGCCAGCAGTTTTTCTCTGGGGGCCTACACCTTC,CASSFSLGAYTF
.,TRBJ1-1,once,TRBV19,TGTGCCAGTAGTATTCGGAGGAACACTGAAGCTTTCTTT,CASSIRRNTEAFF
.,TRBJ2-5,.,TRBV9,TGTGCCAGCAGCAAGCAGGGTGCAGTGTTGGGGACCCAGTACTTC,CASSKQGAVLGTQYF